The TCR beta chain under discussion was sequenced for a study of blood T cells in healthy people across ages. Sample-barcoded 5' priming and a J-beta primer mix drove a second PCR of roughly 6 to 12 cycles. TCRdb ran MiXCR on the 5' RACE reads and lists one entry per CDR3 protein. The sample yields approximately 780,000 distinct CDR3 sequences, roughly 25% seen once. V lost 6 bases and J lost 4, with 18 bases in between. The CDR3 has 15 amino acids. The same data also contributed to another study, on T cells of mothers and their children. That report notes: The study sampled a few healthy Caucasian mothers and their six children.

The source is a boy between 10 and 17 years old in good health. The specimen was blood. The chain combines TRBV12-3 or TRBV12-4 with TRBJ2-5, with a tentative D call TRBD2 (7 bases). CDR3 DNA sequence: TGTGCCAGCAGGGCCGGGGGGCATGAGGGAGAGACCCAGTACTTC. It translates to CASRAGGHEGETQYF.